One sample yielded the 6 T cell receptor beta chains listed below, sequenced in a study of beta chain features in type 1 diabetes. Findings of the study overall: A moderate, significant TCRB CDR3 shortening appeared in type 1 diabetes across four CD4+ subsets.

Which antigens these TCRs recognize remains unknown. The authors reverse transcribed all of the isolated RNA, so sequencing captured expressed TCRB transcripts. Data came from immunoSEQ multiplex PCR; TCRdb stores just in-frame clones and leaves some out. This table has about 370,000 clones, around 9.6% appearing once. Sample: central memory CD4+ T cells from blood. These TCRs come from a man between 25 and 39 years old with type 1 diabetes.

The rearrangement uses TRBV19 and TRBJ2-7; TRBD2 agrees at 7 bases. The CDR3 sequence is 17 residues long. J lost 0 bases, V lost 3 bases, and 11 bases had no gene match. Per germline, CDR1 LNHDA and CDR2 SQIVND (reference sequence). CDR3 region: CASSIWEGVPSSYEQYF. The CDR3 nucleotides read TGTGCCAGTAGTATCTGGGAGGGAGTCCCCTCCTCCTACGAGCAGTACTTC.

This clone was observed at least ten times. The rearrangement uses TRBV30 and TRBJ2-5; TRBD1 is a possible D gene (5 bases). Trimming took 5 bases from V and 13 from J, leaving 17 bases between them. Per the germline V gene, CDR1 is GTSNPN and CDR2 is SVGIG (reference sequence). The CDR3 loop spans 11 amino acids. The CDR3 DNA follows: TGTGCCTGGGCTGCGTTTAGGACACCGTACTTC. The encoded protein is CAWAAFRTPYF.

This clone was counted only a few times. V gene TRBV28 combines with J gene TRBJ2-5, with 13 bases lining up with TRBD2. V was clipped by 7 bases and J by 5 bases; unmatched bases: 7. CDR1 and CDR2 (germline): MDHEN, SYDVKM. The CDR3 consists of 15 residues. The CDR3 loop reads CASTQGLAGRETQYF. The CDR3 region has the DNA TGTGCCAGCACCCAGGGACTAGCGGGACGGGAGACCCAGTACTTC.

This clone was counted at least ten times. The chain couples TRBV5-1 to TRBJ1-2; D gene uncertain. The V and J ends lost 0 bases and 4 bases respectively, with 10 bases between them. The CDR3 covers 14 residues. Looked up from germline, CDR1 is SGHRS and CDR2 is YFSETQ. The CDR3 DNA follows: TGCGCCAGCAGCTTGGGAGCCGCTGGCTATGGCTACACCTTC. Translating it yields CASSLGAAGYGYTF. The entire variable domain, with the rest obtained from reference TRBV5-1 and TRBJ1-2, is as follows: KAGVTQTPRYLIKTRGQQVTLSCSPISGHRSVSWYQQTPGQGLQFLFEYFSETQRNKGNFPGRFSGRQFSNSRSEMNVSTLELGDSALYLCASSLGAAGYGYTFGSGTRLTVV.

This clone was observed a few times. CDR3 nucleotide sequence: TGTGCCATCAGTGAAACAGGGGGCAGATACAATGAGCAGTTCTTC. The encoded protein is CAISETGGRYNEQFF. The V call is TRBV10-3, the J call TRBJ2-1; TRBD1 matches 9 bases. Trimming cost V 3 bases and J 4 bases; bases outside gene matches: 4. The CDR3 contains 15 residues. Germline V CDR1 and CDR2: ENHRY, SYGVKD.

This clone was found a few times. CDR3 coding DNA: TGTGCCTGGAGTTTTTGGGGCTCCTACGAGCAGTACTTC. Residues: CAWSFWGSYEQYF. V usage is TRBV30 and J usage is TRBJ2-7; D gene unclear. This CDR3 spans 13 amino acids. Trimming shortened V by 2 bases and J by 0 bases, and 8 bases separated the two germline ends. In germline, CDR1 is GTSNPN, CDR2 SVGIG (reference sequence).